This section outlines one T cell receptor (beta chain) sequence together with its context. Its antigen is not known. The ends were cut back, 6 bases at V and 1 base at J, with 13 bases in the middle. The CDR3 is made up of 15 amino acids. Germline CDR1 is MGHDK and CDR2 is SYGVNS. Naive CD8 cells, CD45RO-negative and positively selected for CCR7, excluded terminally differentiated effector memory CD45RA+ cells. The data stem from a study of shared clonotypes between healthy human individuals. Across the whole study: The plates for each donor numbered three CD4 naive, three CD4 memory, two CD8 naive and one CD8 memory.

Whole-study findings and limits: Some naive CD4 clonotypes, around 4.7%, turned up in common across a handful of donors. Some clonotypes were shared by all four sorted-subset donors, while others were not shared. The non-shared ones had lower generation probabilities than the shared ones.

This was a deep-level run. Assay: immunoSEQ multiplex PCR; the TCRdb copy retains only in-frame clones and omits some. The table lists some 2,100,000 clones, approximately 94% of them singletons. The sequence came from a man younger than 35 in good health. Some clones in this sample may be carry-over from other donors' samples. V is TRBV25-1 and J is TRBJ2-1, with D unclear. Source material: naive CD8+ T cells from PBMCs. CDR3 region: CASRPTGASYNEQFF. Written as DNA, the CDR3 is TGTGCCAGCAGGCCGACTGGCGCTTCCTACAATGAGCAGTTCTTC.